This TCR beta chain was captured by sequencing in a study of T cells after yellow fever vaccination. Study as a whole: For low cell numbers, libraries were made with SMART-Seq v4 Ultra Low Input.

Comment on this clonotype: Its target is unknown.

The CDR3 loop spans 13 amino acids. V was clipped by 4 bases and J by 10 bases; unmatched bases: 3. CDR1 is KGHDR and CDR2 is SFDVKD in the germline V gene. MiXCR, run by TCRdb on the 5' RACE reads, gives a single entry per CDR3 protein. The data show about 500,000 distinct CDR3 sequences, 17% seen once. Whole-study findings and limits: Only a small proportion of the clonotypes turned up in both the CD4 and the CD8 compartments, likely arising from convergent recombination. Secondary responses were weaker yet peaked faster, day 5 versus 15. Abundant clonotypes from the bulk population could have been carried over as contaminants into FACS-sorted repertoires.

The chain recombines TRBV24-1 with TRBJ2-1, with TRBD2 identical over 10 bases. Source: PBMCs, taken 5 days after the first yellow fever vaccination. The TCR comes from a man between 18 and 35 years old who received the YFV17D yellow fever vaccine. CDR3 protein: CATSDFSGREQFF. CDR3 nucleotides: TGTGCCACCAGTGACTTTAGCGGGAGGGAGCAGTTCTTC.